The 28 T cell receptor beta chains below all came from one sample that was sequenced in a study of T cell changes during pregnancy in multiple sclerosis. Sequencing used immunoSEQ multiplex PCR; TCRdb keeps in-frame clones, though not all of them. Here the sample spans around 86,000 clones, 90% to 95% being singletons. The sample was peripheral blood, taken in the first trimester of pregnancy. These receptors were obtained from a female donor with multiple sclerosis, enrolled in a pregnancy study.

The chain combines TRBV6-1 with TRBJ1-4; D is unresolved. The CDR3 has 15 residues. The V and J ends lost 3 bases and 8 bases respectively, with 16 bases between them. CDR1 is MNHNS, CDR2 SASEGT, per germline. The CDR3 here is CASSEAGNQREKLFF. The CDR3 DNA sequence: TGTGCCAGCAGTGAGGCGGGGAACCAAAGAGAAAAACTGTTTTTT.

This chain links TRBV19 with TRBJ1-3; 7 bases map to TRBD1. The CDR3 is made up of 14 amino acids. Germline V gene sequence: CDR1 LNHDA, CDR2 SQIVND (reference sequence). V shed 7 bases and J 2 bases; nucleotides not matched to a gene: 5. The chain's CDR3 is CASTTTGAGNTIYF. CDR3 in DNA: TGTGCCAGTACCACTACAGGGGCTGGAAACACCATATATTTT.

For the CDR3, the DNA is TGTGCCAGCAGCTTAGCGGGAGCCGGGGAGCTGTTTTTT. Residues: CASSLAGAGELFF. The rearrangement uses TRBV7-9 and TRBJ2-2; TRBD2 is a possible D gene (5 bases). Germline loops: CDR1 SEHNR, CDR2 FQNEAQ (reference sequence). The V end was cut by 0 bases, the J end by 6 bases, with 5 bases between. CDR3 length equals 13 residues.

The genes are TRBV19 and TRBJ2-3; maybe TRBD2 (5 bases). V lost 11 bases and J lost 3, with 21 bases in between. Germline V CDR1 and CDR2: LNHDA, SQIVND (reference sequence). The CDR3 consists of 15 residues. CDR3 bases: TGTGCCTCGGATCCCACGGGGATTATTACAGATACGCAGTATTTT. Translated, it gives CASDPTGIITDTQYF.

The gene calls are TRBV2 and TRBJ1-5; 7 positions agree with TRBD1. The CDR3 totals 14 residues. Germline V lookup: CDR1 SNHLY, CDR2 FYNNEI. Trimming at V came to 4 bases and at J to 7 bases, leaving 7 bases not matched to a gene. CDR3 amino acids: CASSGLTGPQPQHF. The CDR3 nucleotides are TGTGCCAGCAGTGGTTTGACAGGGCCCCAGCCCCAGCATTTT.

The chain joins TRBV11-2 to TRBJ2-1; no clear D. V lost 2 bases, J lost 6 bases, and 8 bases lay in between. The CDR3 has 13 amino acids. Germline loops: CDR1 SGHAT, CDR2 FQNNGV. This chain's CDR3 is CASSLSRGNEQFF. The CDR3 DNA is TGTGCCAGCAGCTTATCTCGAGGCAATGAGCAGTTCTTC.

J is TRBJ2-1 and V is TRBV6-4; 8 bases map to TRBD2. Per the germline V gene, CDR1 is MRHNA and CDR2 is SNTAGT. The CDR3 is made up of 15 amino acids. V lost 7 bases, J lost 10 bases, and 15 bases stayed unmatched. The CDR3 DNA reads as TGTGCCAGCACCCCCGGGCGGGGGGAAATTGGGGAGCAGTTCTTC. This translates into CASTPGRGEIGEQFF.

The gene calls are TRBV21-1 and TRBJ2-7; TRBD2, the table's D call, was not compared with the DNA. TRBV21-1 is a pseudogene. The CDR3 runs 18 residues. In DNA, the CDR3 is TGTGCCAGCAGCGCCACTCGAGAGTGGGTAGCGGGGGAAAACGAGCAGTACTTC. Amino acids: CASSATREWVAGENEQYF.

The chain has TRBV10-3 and TRBJ1-2; perhaps TRBD1 as D (6 bases). Between the trimmed V and J ends, which lost 2 bases and 13 bases, there was a span of 14 bases. The CDR3 is 12 amino acids. The germline CDR1 and CDR2 sequences are ENHRY and SYGVKD. CDR3 amino acids: CAISEENRDRTF. DNA of the CDR3: TGTGCCATCAGTGAGGAGAACAGGGATCGCACCTTC.

This chain connects TRBV2 to TRBJ2-2; D may be TRBD2 (6 bases). The CDR3 sequence is 16 residues long. Between the trimmed V and J ends, which lost 8 bases and 3 bases, there was a span of 19 bases. In germline, CDR1 is SNHLY, CDR2 FYNNEI. The CDR3 sequence is CASETTTAGHTGELFF. As DNA, the CDR3 is TGTGCCAGCGAGACTACTACAGCGGGCCACACCGGGGAGCTGTTTTTT. Full variable domain (missing parts from reference TRBV2 and TRBJ2-2): EPEVTQTPSHQVTQMGQEVILRCVPISNHLYFYWYRQILGQKVEFLVSFYNNEISEKSEIFDDQFSVERPDGSNFTLKIRSTKLEDSAMYFCASETTTAGHTGELFFGEGSRLTVL.

The gene calls are TRBV7-9 and TRBJ1-2; possibly TRBD1 for D (5 bases). Germline CDR1 reads SEHNR; CDR2 reads FQNEAQ (reference sequence). The CDR3 consists of 15 residues. The V end lost 6 bases, the J end lost 3 bases, and 17 bases lay between the germline ends. The CDR3 DNA reads as TGTGCCAGCAGTTCCGGAGGAGGGGCGGACTATGGCTACACCTTC. This translates into CASSSGGGADYGYTF.

The genes are TRBV7-9 and TRBJ1-3; the match to TRBD1 covers 7 bases. In germline, CDR1 is SEHNR, CDR2 FQNEAQ (reference sequence). V trimming: 8 bases; J trimming: 7 bases; junction bases outside the gene matches: 14. The CDR3 is made up of 15 amino acids. The CDR3 DNA is TGTGCCAGCGGCCCTAGGGACAGACGAGTGAACACCATATATTTT. Protein: CASGPRDRRVNTIYF.

Points on this clone: One junction end disagrees with the germline gene, perhaps due to a read error. V is TRBV12-5 and J is TRBJ1-5, with 10 bases that match TRBD1. Germline CDR1 LGHNT, CDR2 FRNRAP. The CDR3 runs 18 residues. The CDR3 nucleotides read TGTGCTAGTGGTTTGGACGCCCCGTTGACAGGGGGCAAGCAGCCCCAGCATTTT. It is translated as CASGLDAPLTGGKQPQHF.

V gene TRBV5-1 combines with J gene TRBJ1-4; TRBD1 matches 11 bases. Germline assignment: CDR1 SGHRS and CDR2 YFSETQ. The CDR3 contains 18 residues. V dropped 0 bases and J dropped 6; count of bases not matched to a gene: 10. The CDR3 DNA sequence: TGCGCCAGCAGCTTGGCGTGGACAGGGGGCTTCCAGGATGAAAAACTGTTTTTT. It translates to CASSLAWTGGFQDEKLFF.

This rearrangement joins TRBV2 to TRBJ2-2; D perhaps matches TRBD2 (6 bases). CDR3 size: 12 residues. The V gene's germline CDR1 is SNHLY and CDR2 FYNNEI. V was cut by 11 bases and J by 3 bases, with 10 bases left in between. The CDR3 bases are TGTGCCGGGGGACTTGACACCGGGGAGCTGTTTTTT. Protein product: CAGGLDTGELFF.

This chain connects TRBV27 to TRBJ1-2; perhaps TRBD1 as D (5 bases). The CDR3 length is 14 residues. V lost 3 bases to trimming and J lost 4 bases, with 12 bases between them. The germline V gene has CDR1 MNHEY and CDR2 SMNVEV (reference sequence). In DNA form, the CDR3 reads TGTGCCAGCAGTTTCGGGGGGTCTGGCTATGGCTACACCTTC. Amino acids: CASSFGGSGYGYTF.

The chain has TRBV27 and TRBJ2-7, with 8 bases matching TRBD2. Trimming at V came to 0 bases and at J to 6 bases, leaving 7 bases not matched to a gene. This CDR3 region has 15 residues. Germline CDR1 is MNHEY and CDR2 is SMNVEV (reference sequence). CDR3 coding DNA: TGTGCCAGCAGTTTATCGAGCGGGAGAAGCGGCGAGCAGTACTTC. This translates into CASSLSSGRSGEQYF.

The chain carries TRBV19 and TRBJ2-1, with D perhaps matching TRBD2 (5 bases). Germline V gives CDR1 LNHDA, CDR2 SQIVND (reference sequence). The CDR3 runs to 14 residues. V lost 5 bases and J 4 bases, leaving 12 bases between the germline ends. The CDR3: CASSLLGGYNEQFF. The CDR3 coding sequence is TGTGCCAGTAGTTTGCTAGGAGGTTACAATGAGCAGTTCTTC.

The V call is TRBV5-1, the J call TRBJ2-7; 9 nucleotides align to TRBD2. J gave up 3 bases and V 6 bases, and 13 bases lay outside the gene matches. The CDR3 consists of 16 residues. Germline V gene lookup returns CDR1 SGHRS and CDR2 YFSETQ. The DNA for the CDR3 is TGCGCCAGCAAGGTGGCTAGCGGGGAACCGAACTACGAGCAGTACTTC. Amino acids: CASKVASGEPNYEQYF.

The V gene is TRBV15, the J gene TRBJ1-3; D is possibly TRBD1 (6 bases). The V and J ends lost 0 bases and 4 bases respectively, with 13 bases between them. CDR1 is LNHNV, CDR2 YYDKDF, per germline (reference sequence). CDR3 length equals 16 residues. CDR3 nucleotides: TGTGCCACCAGCAGAGATCTCCCAGGGGCGGGAAACACCATATATTTT. Translating it yields CATSRDLPGAGNTIYF.

The chain couples TRBV28 to TRBJ2-1, with 8 bases matching TRBD1. V was pared by 5 bases and J by 12 bases, with 12 bases of the junction left unmatched. CDR1 is MDHEN and CDR2 is SYDVKM in the germline V gene. The CDR3 loop spans 14 amino acids. The CDR3 bases are TGTGCCAGCAGTCCCGGACAGGGTCGCATAAGGCAGTTCTTC. As protein: CASSPGQGRIRQFF. The variable domain in full, completed from reference TRBV28 and TRBJ2-1, reads DVKVTQSSRYLVKRTGEKVFLECVQDMDHENMFWYRQDPGLGLRLIYFSYDVKMKEKGDIPEGYSVSREKKERFSLILESASTNQTSMYLCASSPGQGRIRQFFGPGTRLTVL.

The chain joins TRBV18 to TRBJ1-2; maybe TRBD1 (5 bases). Germline V gene lookup returns CDR1 KGHSH and CDR2 LQKENI. V lost 1 base and J 4 bases, leaving 13 bases between the germline ends. The CDR3 consists of 15 residues. The CDR3 region is CASSPLGDSPYGYTF. The CDR3 nucleotides are TGTGCCAGCTCACCACTCGGAGACAGCCCCTATGGCTACACCTTC.

V gene TRBV29-1 combines with J gene TRBJ2-7; tentative D call: TRBD1 (6 bases). V was shortened by 4 bases and J by 2 bases, with 6 bases between the two germline ends. The germline gives CDR1 SQVTM, CDR2 ANQGSEA. The CDR3 contains 11 residues. The CDR3 DNA sequence: TGCAGCGTTGGACAGGCCTACGAGCAGTACTTC. Translation: CSVGQAYEQYF.

This rearrangement joins TRBV7-9 to TRBJ2-3; 9 bases are shared with TRBD2. J lost 0 bases, V lost 3 bases, and 4 bases had no gene match. The CDR3 length is 16 residues. Germline V gives CDR1 SEHNR, CDR2 FQNEAQ (reference sequence). The CDR3 here is CASSFRLADSTDTQYF. The CDR3 DNA sequence: TGTGCCAGCAGCTTCAGACTAGCGGATAGCACAGATACGCAGTATTTT.

The genes are TRBV7-8 and TRBJ1-1, with D uncertain. The CDR3 has 11 residues. Germline V gene data show CDR1 as SGHVS and CDR2 as FQNEAQ. Between the trimmed V and J ends, which lost 5 bases and 5 bases, there was a span of 6 bases. CDR3 in DNA: TGTGCCAGCAGCCCCCTAACTGAAGCTTTCTTT. Protein sequence: CASSPLTEAFF.

This clone was counted a single time. The rearrangement uses TRBV5-4 and TRBJ1-2; 11 bases map to TRBD1. V lost 1 base to trimming and J lost 7 bases; unmatched junction nucleotides: 6. In germline, CDR1 is SGHNT, CDR2 YYREEE (reference sequence). This CDR3 has 15 residues. DNA of the CDR3: TGTGCCAGCAGCTTGCTACGGACAGGGGGCGGTGGCTACACCTTC. It encodes CASSLLRTGGGGYTF.

This rearrangement joins TRBV19 to TRBJ2-1; 10 nucleotides agree with TRBD2. The trim removed 2 bases at V and 7 bases at J, leaving 17 bases unmatched. The CDR3 covers 19 residues. CDR1 is LNHDA, CDR2 SQIVND, per germline (reference sequence). CDR3 region: CASSIQGLAGAPIWNEQFF. As DNA, the CDR3 is TGTGCCAGTAGTATACAGGGCCTAGCGGGAGCCCCGATTTGGAATGAGCAGTTCTTC.

This chain connects TRBV19 to TRBJ2-1, with D perhaps matching TRBD2 (7 bases). Per germline, CDR1 LNHDA and CDR2 SQIVND (reference sequence). The CDR3 covers 13 residues. Trimming cost V 9 bases and J 6 bases, with 15 bases left between them. In nucleotides, the CDR3 is TGTGCCAGCCTGAGGGGGGGAGGCAATGAGCAGTTCTTC. Residues: CASLRGGGNEQFF. The variable domain in full, completed from reference TRBV19 and TRBJ2-1, reads DGGITQSPKYLFRKEGQNVTLSCEQNLNHDAMYWYRQDPGQGLRLIYYSQIVNDFQKGDIAEGYSVSREKKESFPLTVTSAQKNPTAFYLCASLRGGGNEQFFGPGTRLTVL.